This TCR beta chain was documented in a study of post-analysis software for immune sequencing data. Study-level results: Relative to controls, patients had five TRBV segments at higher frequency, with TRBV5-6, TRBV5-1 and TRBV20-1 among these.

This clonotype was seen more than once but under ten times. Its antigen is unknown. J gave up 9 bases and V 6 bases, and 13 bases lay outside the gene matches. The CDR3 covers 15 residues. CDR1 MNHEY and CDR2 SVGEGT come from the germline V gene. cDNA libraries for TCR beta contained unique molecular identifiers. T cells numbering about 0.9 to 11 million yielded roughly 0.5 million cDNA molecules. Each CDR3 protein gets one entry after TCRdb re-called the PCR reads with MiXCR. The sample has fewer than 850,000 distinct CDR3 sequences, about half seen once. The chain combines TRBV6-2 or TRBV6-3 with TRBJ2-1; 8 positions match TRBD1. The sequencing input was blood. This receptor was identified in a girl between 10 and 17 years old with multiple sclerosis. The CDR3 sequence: CASSRLVDRDGEQFF. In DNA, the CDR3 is TGTGCCAGCAGCCGCCTCGTGGACAGGGACGGTGAGCAGTTCTTC.